A selection of T cell receptor beta chains follows, all from one sample in a study of blood T cells in healthy people across ages. MiXCR was run by TCRdb on the 5' RACE reads, yielding one entry per CDR3 protein. The table records more than 1,400,000 distinct CDR3 sequences, around two fifths of them present only once. The sequenced sample was blood. The origin of the receptors is a woman aged 18-30 years in good health. Both conserved end residues are part of each CDR3. The D gene is left open where the match is weak.

d_call: .; v_call: TRBV9; j_call: TRBJ1-1; cdr3_aa: CASSGGGQSEAFF
d_call: .; v_call: TRBV6-1; j_call: TRBJ2-1; cdr3_aa: CASIYGAHNEQFF
d_call: .; v_call: TRBV9; j_call: TRBJ2-7; cdr3_aa: CASSASVNSYEQYF
d_call: .; v_call: TRBV11-2; j_call: TRBJ2-5; cdr3_aa: CASCRGPYGETQYF
d_call: .; v_call: TRBV7-2; j_call: TRBJ2-5; cdr3_aa: CASSFNWHQETQYF
d_call: TRBD1; v_call: TRBV5-1; j_call: TRBJ1-2; cdr3_aa: CASSLEAGGLGYGYTF
d_call: .; v_call: TRBV2; j_call: TRBJ2-7; cdr3_aa: CASSAPEGSYEQYF
d_call: .; v_call: TRBV20-1; j_call: TRBJ2-3; cdr3_aa: CSASLGGATDTQYF
d_call: TRBD1; v_call: TRBV3-1; j_call: TRBJ2-6; cdr3_aa: CASSQGGQRSLGANVLTF
d_call: TRBD2; v_call: TRBV20-1; j_call: TRBJ2-7; cdr3_aa: CSPNRLAGYSEQYF
d_call: .; v_call: TRBV2; j_call: TRBJ2-7; cdr3_aa: CASSTPGQQYF
d_call: .; v_call: TRBV6-5; j_call: TRBJ2-7; cdr3_aa: CASSYALGRPHEQYF
d_call: TRBD2; v_call: TRBV6-5; j_call: TRBJ2-3; cdr3_aa: CASSGLAGVSDTQYF
d_call: .; v_call: TRBV28; j_call: TRBJ1-6; cdr3_aa: CASSLRETHNSPLHF
d_call: .; v_call: TRBV2; j_call: TRBJ1-6; cdr3_aa: CASRGDTDNSPLHF
d_call: TRBD2; v_call: TRBV11-2; j_call: TRBJ2-3; cdr3_aa: CASSSGGTSRTDTQYF
d_call: .; v_call: TRBV24-1; j_call: TRBJ2-1; cdr3_aa: CATSDGGRSSYNEQFF
d_call: TRBD2; v_call: TRBV10-3; j_call: TRBJ2-7; cdr3_aa: CAISLAGGRSYEQYF
d_call: TRBD1; v_call: TRBV27; j_call: TRBJ1-2; cdr3_aa: CASSSKEQGVPSYGYTF
d_call: TRBD1; v_call: TRBV7-9; j_call: TRBJ2-7; cdr3_aa: CASSLFGAGGFHEQYF
d_call: TRBD2; v_call: TRBV11-3; j_call: TRBJ2-6; cdr3_aa: CASSPGTKNSGANVLTF
d_call: TRBD2; v_call: TRBV10-1; j_call: TRBJ2-3; cdr3_aa: CASSAGTSGYTQYF
d_call: .; v_call: TRBV6-5; j_call: TRBJ1-1; cdr3_aa: CASTPTDLLYTEAFF